This T cell receptor beta chain was identified in a study of technical replicates of blood from a few donors. The repertoire was sequenced with immunoSEQ multiplex PCR; TCRdb's copy has only in-frame clones and lacks some. The repertoire holds over 80,000 clones, approximately 96% seen once, with more than 0.3% in the top ten. There are 10 residues in the CDR3. Germline values: CDR1 SGHNT, CDR2 YENEEA. Deletions cut 8 bases from V and 6 bases from J, with 6 bases between. Sequencing was done on a sample of T cells isolated from PBMCs. This receptor was obtained from a human donor in good health. V is TRBV11-3 and J is TRBJ2-3, with D unresolved. Here the CDR3 DNA reads TGTGCCAGCTCGGGTGATACGCAGTATTTT. Residues: CASSGDTQYF. Looking up the rest from reference TRBV11-3 and TRBJ2-3 gives the full variable domain: EAGVVQSPRYKIIEKKQPVAFWCNPISGHNTLYWYLQNLGQGPELLIRYENEEAVDDSQLPKDRFSAERLKGVDSTLKIQPAELGDSAVYLCASSGDTQYFGPGTRLTVL.